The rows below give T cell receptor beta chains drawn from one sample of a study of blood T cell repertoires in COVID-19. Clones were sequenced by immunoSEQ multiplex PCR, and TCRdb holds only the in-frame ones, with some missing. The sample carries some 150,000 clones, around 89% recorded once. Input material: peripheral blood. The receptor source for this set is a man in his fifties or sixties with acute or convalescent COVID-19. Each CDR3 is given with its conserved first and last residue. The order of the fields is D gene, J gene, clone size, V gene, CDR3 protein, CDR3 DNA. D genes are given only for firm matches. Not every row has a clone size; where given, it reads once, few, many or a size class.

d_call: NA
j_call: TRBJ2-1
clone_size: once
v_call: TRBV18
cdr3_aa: CASSPSGAASYNEQFF
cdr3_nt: TGTGCCAGCTCACCATCGGGAGCGGCATCCTACAATGAGCAGTTCTTC

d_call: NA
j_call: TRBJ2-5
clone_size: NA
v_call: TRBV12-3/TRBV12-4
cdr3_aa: CASSLNSEETQYF
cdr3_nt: TGTGCCAGCAGTTTAAACAGTGAAGAGACCCAGTACTTC

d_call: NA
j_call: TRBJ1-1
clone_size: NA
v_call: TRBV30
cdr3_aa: CAWSRGRGNTEAFF
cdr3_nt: TGTGCCTGGAGTAGAGGGAGAGGGAACACTGAAGCTTTCTTT

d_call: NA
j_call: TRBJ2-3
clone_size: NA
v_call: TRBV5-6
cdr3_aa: CASSAPRESTDTQYF
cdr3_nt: TGTGCCAGCTCCGCCCCCCGGGAAAGCACAGATACGCAGTATTTT

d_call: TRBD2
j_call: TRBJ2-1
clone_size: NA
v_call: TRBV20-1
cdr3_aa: CSAPSGGQQFF
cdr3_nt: TGCAGTGCTCCTAGCGGGGGTCAGCAGTTCTTC

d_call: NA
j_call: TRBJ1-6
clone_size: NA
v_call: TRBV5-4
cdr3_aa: CASSFVQGVNSPLHF
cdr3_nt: TGTGCCAGCAGCTTTGTACAGGGTGTTAATTCACCCCTCCACTTT

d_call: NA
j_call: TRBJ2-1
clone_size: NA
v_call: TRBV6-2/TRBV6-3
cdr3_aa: CASCRATRTYNEQFF
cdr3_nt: TGTGCCAGCTGCCGGGCGACCAGAACCTACAATGAGCAGTTCTTC

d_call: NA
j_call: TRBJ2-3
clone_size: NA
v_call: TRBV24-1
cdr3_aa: CATSAAGDTQYF
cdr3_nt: TGTGCCACCAGTGCCGCGGGAGATACGCAGTATTTT

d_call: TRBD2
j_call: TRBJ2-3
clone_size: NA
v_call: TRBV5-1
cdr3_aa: CASSSLSGGPDTQYF
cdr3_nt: TGCGCCAGCAGCTCTCTTAGCGGGGGCCCGGATACGCAGTATTTT

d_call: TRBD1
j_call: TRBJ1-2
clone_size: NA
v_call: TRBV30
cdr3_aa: CAWSLSGGNYGYTF
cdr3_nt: TGTGCCTGGAGTCTGTCAGGGGGCAACTATGGCTACACCTTC

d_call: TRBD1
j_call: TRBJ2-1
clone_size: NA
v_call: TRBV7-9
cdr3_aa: CASSPGLDRRNEQFF
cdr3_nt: TGTGCCAGCAGCCCGGGGTTGGACAGGCGGAATGAGCAGTTCTTC

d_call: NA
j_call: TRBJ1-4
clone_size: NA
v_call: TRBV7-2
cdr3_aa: CASKGGGPPSLATNEKLFF
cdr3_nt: TGTGCCAGCAAAGGGGGGGGACCCCCCTCATTAGCAACTAATGAAAAACTGTTTTTT

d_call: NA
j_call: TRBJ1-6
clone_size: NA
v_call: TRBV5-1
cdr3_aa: CASSLEVRGESYNSPLHF
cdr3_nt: TGCGCCAGCAGCTTGGAGGTCAGGGGAGAATCCTATAATTCACCCCTCCACTTT

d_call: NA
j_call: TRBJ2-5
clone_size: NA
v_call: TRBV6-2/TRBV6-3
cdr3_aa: CASSYTQYQETQYF
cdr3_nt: TGTGCCAGCAGTTACACGCAGTACCAAGAGACCCAGTACTTC

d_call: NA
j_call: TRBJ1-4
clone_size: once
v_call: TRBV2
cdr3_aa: CASSEAAKLFF
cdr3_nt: TGTGCCAGCAGTGAAGCAGCGAAACTGTTTTTT

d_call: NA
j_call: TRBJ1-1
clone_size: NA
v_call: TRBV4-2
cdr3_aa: CASSPTHSRTKPAGAFF
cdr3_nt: TGTGCCAGCAGCCCAACCCACAGCCGAACGAAACCCGCTGGGGCTTTCTTT

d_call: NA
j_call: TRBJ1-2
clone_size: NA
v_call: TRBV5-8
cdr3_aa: CASSRGGYSYTF
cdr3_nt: TGTGCCAGCAGCCGCGGGGGATACAGCTACACCTTC

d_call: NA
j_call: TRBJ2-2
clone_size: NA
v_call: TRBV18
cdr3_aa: CASAQQGTNTGELFF
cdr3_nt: TGTGCCAGCGCCCAACAGGGTACGAACACCGGGGAGCTGTTTTTT

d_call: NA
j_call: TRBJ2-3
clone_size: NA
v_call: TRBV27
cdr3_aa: CAVGPRNMNRGTQYF
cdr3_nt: TGTGCCGTGGGGCCCCGCAACATGAACCGGGGGACGCAGTATTTT

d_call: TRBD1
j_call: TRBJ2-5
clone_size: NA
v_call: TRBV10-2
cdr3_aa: CASRDLTGRGETQYF
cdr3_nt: TGCGCCAGCAGAGACCTGACAGGGAGAGGGGAGACCCAGTACTTC

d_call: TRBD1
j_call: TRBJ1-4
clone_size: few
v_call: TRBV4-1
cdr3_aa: CASSQKGQGSRLTNEKLFF
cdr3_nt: TGCGCCAGCAGCCAGAAGGGACAGGGATCTCGACTAACTAATGAAAAACTGTTTTTT

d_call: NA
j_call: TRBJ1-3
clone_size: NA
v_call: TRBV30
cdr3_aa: CAWSVPGTGNTIYF
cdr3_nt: TGTGCCTGGAGTGTACCAGGGACTGGAAACACCATATATTTT

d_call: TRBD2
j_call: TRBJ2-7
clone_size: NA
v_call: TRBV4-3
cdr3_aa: CASSQPRRDYSYEQYF
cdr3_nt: TGCGCCAGCAGCCAACCCCGGAGGGACTACTCCTACGAGCAGTACTTC

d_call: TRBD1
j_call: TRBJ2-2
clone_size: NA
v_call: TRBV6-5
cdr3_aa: CASSYGDRATGELFF
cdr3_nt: TGTGCCAGCAGTTACGGGGACAGGGCCACCGGGGAGCTGTTTTTT

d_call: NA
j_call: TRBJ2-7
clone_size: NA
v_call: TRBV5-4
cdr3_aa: CASSPQGSGYEQYF
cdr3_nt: TGTGCCAGCAGCCCACAGGGTTCCGGCTACGAGCAGTACTTC

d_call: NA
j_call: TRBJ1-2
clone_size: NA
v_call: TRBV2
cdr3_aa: CASGRGVYGYTF
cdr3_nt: TGTGCCAGCGGTCGCGGTGTTTATGGCTACACCTTC

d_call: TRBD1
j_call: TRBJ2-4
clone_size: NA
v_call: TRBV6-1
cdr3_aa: CASSDLRGQAKNIQYF
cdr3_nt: TGTGCCAGCAGTGATTTGAGGGGGCAGGCCAAAAACATTCAGTACTTC

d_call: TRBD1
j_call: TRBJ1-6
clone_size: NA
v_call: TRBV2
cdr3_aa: CASTGQGEGSPLHF
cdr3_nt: TGTGCCAGTACGGGACAGGGTGAAGGATCACCCCTCCACTTT

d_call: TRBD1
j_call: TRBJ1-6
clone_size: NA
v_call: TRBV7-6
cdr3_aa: CASSLEGAGKSPLHF
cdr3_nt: TGTGCCAGCAGCTTAGAGGGGGCCGGCAAGTCACCCCTCCACTTT

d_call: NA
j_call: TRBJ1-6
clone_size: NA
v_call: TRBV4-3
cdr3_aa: CASSQGAGTRNSPLHF
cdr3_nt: TGCGCCAGCAGCCAAGGGGCGGGGACCCGTAATTCACCCCTCCACTTT

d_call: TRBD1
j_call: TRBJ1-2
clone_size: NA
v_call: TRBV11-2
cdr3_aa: CASSPTLGQNYGYTF
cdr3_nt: TGTGCCAGCAGCCCCACCCTGGGACAGAACTATGGCTACACCTTC

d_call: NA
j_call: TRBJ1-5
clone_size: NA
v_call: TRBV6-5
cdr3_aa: CASSRDRTNQPQHF
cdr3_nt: TGTGCCAGCAGTCGCGACAGAACAAATCAGCCCCAGCATTTT

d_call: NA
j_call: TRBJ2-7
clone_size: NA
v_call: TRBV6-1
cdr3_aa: CASSEIVGGYEQYF
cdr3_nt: TGTGCCAGCAGTGAAATCGTGGGGGGTTACGAGCAGTACTTC

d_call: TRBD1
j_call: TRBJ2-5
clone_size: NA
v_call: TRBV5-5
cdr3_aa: CASSSQTGVETQYF
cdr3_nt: TGTGCCAGCAGCTCCCAGACAGGGGTAGAGACCCAGTACTTC

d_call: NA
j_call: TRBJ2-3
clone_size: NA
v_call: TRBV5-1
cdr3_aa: CASSGSTRRDTQYF
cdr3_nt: TGCGCCAGCAGTGGGTCGACTCGACGGGATACGCAGTATTTT

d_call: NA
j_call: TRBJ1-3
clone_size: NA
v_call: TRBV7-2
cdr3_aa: CASSLVTGFSSGNTIYF
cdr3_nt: TGTGCCAGCAGCTTAGTTACAGGGTTTAGCTCTGGAAACACCATATATTTT

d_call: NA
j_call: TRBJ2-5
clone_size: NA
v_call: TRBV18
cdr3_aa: CASSPQHQNGGTQYF
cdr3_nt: TGTGCCAGCTCACCACAGCATCAGAACGGCGGGACCCAGTACTTC

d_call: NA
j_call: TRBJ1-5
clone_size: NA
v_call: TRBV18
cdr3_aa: CASSPKAGGPQHF
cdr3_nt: TGTGCCAGCTCACCGAAGGCCGGGGGGCCCCAGCATTTT

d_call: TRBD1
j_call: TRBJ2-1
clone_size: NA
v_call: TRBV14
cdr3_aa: CASSQGTGGAQFF
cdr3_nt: TGTGCCAGCAGCCAAGGGACAGGGGGCGCACAGTTCTTC

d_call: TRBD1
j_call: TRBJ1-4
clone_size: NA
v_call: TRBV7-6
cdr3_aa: CASSSDRGRGEKLFF
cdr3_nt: TGTGCCAGCAGCTCGGACAGGGGTCGAGGTGAAAAACTGTTTTTT

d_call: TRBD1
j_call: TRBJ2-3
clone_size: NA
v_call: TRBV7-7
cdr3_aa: CASSLTGGTDTQYF
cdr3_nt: TGTGCCAGCAGCTTAACAGGGGGCACAGATACGCAGTATTTT

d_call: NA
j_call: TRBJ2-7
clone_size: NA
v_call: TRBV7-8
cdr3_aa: CASSPTRGGPYEQYF
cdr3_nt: TGTGCCAGCAGCCCCACAAGGGGGGGGCCCTACGAGCAGTACTTC

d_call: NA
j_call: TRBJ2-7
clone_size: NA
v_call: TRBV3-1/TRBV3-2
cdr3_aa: CASSHRTGSSWQYF
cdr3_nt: TGTGCCAGCAGCCACCGCACAGGGTCATCCTGGCAGTACTTC

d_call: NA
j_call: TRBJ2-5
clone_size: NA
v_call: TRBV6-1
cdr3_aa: CASSEARRAQYF
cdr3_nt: TGTGCCAGCAGTGAAGCGCGTCGGGCCCAGTACTTC

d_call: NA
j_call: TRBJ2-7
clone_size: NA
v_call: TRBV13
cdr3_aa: CASSLDSSYEQYF
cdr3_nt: TGTGCCAGCAGCTTAGATTCGTCCTACGAGCAGTACTTC

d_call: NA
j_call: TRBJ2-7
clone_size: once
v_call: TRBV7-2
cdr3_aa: CASSYTGIPREQYF
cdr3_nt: TGTGCCAGCAGTTACACCGGGATACCCAGGGAGCAGTACTTC

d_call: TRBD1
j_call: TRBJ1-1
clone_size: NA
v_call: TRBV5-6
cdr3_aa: CASSSTGQMNTEAFF
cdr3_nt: TGTGCCAGCAGCTCCACGGGACAGATGAACACTGAAGCTTTCTTT

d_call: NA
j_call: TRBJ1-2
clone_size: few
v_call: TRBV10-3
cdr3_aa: CAISEVARDLPYGYTF
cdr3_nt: TGTGCCATCAGTGAAGTCGCTCGGGACTTACCATATGGCTACACCTTC

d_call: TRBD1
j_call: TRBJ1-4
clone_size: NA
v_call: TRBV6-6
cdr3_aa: CASGRTGGAREKLFF
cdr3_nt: TGTGCCAGCGGACGAACAGGGGGCGCCCGGGAAAAACTGTTTTTT

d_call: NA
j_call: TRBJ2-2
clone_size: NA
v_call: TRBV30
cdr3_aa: CAWSTGFLSTGELFF
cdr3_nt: TGTGCCTGGAGTACAGGGTTTCTGAGCACCGGGGAGCTGTTTTTT